This T cell receptor beta chain originates from a study of T cell repertoires in cytomegalovirus infection. About the study: Selection of CMV epitopes for the study included recently identified HLA-C-restricted and well-studied HLA-B-restricted ones. Signatures in public TCR beta sequences pointed to both CMV infection and matching HLA type. Findings and limits, study-wide: Accumulated public TCR beta family frequency recognized individuals carrying CMV together with the relevant HLA. CMV-specific HLA-C-restricted TCR beta clonotypes dominated the ex vivo response.

As concerns this clonotype: The antigen is not known.

CDR1 is LNHDA and CDR2 is SQIVND in the germline V gene (reference sequence). Trimming pared 3 bases from V and 7 bases from J, leaving 10 bases between. The CDR3 is 13 residues long. TCRdb re-called the reads with MiXCR, one entry per CDR3 protein. The data show 600,000 to 700,000 distinct CDR3 sequences, about 30% seen once. Sequenced here: cultured PBMCs, sampled from culture after CMV antigen stimulation. The chain recombines TRBV19 with TRBJ1-5, with D possibly being TRBD1 (5 bases). This receptor was taken from a human donor in good health (CMV status not recorded). Some clones in this sample may be carry-over from other donors' samples. The CDR3 DNA reads as TGTGCCAGTAGTATTCAGGGCCGGCAGCCCCAGCATTTT. It codes for CASSIQGRQPQHF.